This is a list of T cell receptor beta chains from one sample in a study of cytomegalovirus exposure and HLA in healthy donors. Some clones are missing from TCRdb's copy, which holds only in-frame ones; the method was immunoSEQ multiplex PCR. The sample has over 100,000 clones, 82% seen once. Sequencing was performed on PBMCs. These receptors all stem from a woman aged 45-59 years in good health and CMV-seropositive. Both conserved end residues are part of each CDR3. The D gene is left open where the match is weak. Expanded clones are given a class, and other clones once, few, many or no size at all.

>-|few|TRBJ1-3|TRBV6-5
TGTGCCAGCAGTTACGATCAGGAAGGGGATGGAAACACCATATATTTT
CASSYDQEGDGNTIYF
>-|-|TRBJ1-4|TRBV5-8
TGTGCCAGCAGCTTGGGTACGGCAGGGGCTGAAAAACTGTTTTTT
CASSLGTAGAEKLFF
>-|-|TRBJ1-6|TRBV25-1
TGTGCCAGCACCCAAGGAGCTCTCGGGAATTCACCCCTCCACTTT
CASTQGALGNSPLHF
>TRBD1|-|TRBJ2-7|TRBV27
TGTGCCAGCAGTTTACGCCTTAGGGGGCGCCGCGAGCAGTACTTC
CASSLRLRGRREQYF
>-|once|TRBJ1-1|TRBV5-1
TGCGCCAGCAGCGGCGGGACCTCCCGGAACACTGAAGCTTTCTTT
CASSGGTSRNTEAFF
>-|-|TRBJ1-4|TRBV10-3
TGTGCCATCGAAAGAGGGAATCCGGGCCCTAATGAAAAACTGTTTTTT
CAIERGNPGPNEKLFF
>TRBD2|-|TRBJ2-1|TRBV29-1
TGCAGCGTTGATGGGACTAGCGGGAGTTACGACAATGAGCAGTTCTTC
CSVDGTSGSYDNEQFF
>TRBD1|-|TRBJ1-4|TRBV10-3
TGTGCCATCAGTGAGCCTGGCGGTGGACAGGGGGCACTCCCGCATGAAAAACTGTTTTTT
CAISEPGGGQGALPHEKLFF
>-|-|TRBJ2-1|TRBV7-8
TGTGCCAGCAGCCCTCTGGGACTCTGGATCAATGAGCAGTTCTTC
CASSPLGLWINEQFF
>-|-|TRBJ1-6|TRBV6-1
TGTGCCAGCGGTCGGGGTCAGAATTCACCCCTCCACTTT
CASGRGQNSPLHF
>-|once|TRBJ2-5|TRBV7-9
TGTGCCAGCAGCTTAGAAGGGGTAGTTGGGACCCAGTACTTC
CASSLEGVVGTQYF
>TRBD1|-|TRBJ2-1|TRBV9
TGTGCCAGCAGCCGGGACAGGGAGGACAATGAGCAGTTCTTC
CASSRDREDNEQFF
>-|-|TRBJ1-1|TRBV30
TGTGCCTACAAATCCCACGTCACGCGCTCAGGATCCTTCTCTCGCACTGAAGCTTTCTTT
CAYKSHVTRSGSFSRTEAFF
>-|-|TRBJ1-1|TRBV28
TGTGCCAGCAAGGGGCTGAGGAACACTGAAGCTTTCTTT
CASKGLRNTEAFF
>TRBD2|-|TRBJ2-7|TRBV18
TGTGCCAGCTCATCCCTAGCGGGTGGGATGGACGAGCAGTACTTC
CASSSLAGGMDEQYF
>-|few|TRBJ2-7|TRBV2
TGTGCCAGCAGTGGATCTCCCAGCTACGAGCAGTACTTC
CASSGSPSYEQYF
>-|few|TRBJ1-2|TRBV28
TGTGCCAGCAGTTTGAGGACAGTCTATGGCTACACCTTC
CASSLRTVYGYTF